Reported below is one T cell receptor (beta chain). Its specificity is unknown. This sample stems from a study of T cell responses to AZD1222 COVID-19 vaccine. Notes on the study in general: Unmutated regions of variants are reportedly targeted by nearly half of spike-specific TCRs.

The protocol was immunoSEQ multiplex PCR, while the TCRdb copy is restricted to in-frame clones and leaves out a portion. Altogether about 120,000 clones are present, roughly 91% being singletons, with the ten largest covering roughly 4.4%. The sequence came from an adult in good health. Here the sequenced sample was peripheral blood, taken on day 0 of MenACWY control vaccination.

CDR3 DNA sequence: TGCAGCGTTGAGAGTAGGTCGGGGCAGAACAATCAGCCCCAGCATTTT. Amino acid sequence: CSVESRSGQNNQPQHF. The chain couples TRBV29-1 to TRBJ1-5; tentatively, D is TRBD1 (5 bases). Germline V gene lookup returns CDR1 SQVTM and CDR2 ANQGSEA. The CDR3 is 16 residues long. Trimming removed 3 bases from V and 3 bases from J, with 18 bases in between.